The 14 T cell receptor beta chains listed next were all sequenced from one sample in a study of T cell responses to AZD1222 COVID-19 vaccine. The method was immunoSEQ multiplex PCR; TCRdb's version includes in-frame clones alone and lacks a portion of them. The repertoire holds more than 85,000 clones, with approximately 90% as singletons. The sequencing used peripheral blood, collected on day 0 of AZD1222 vaccination. Receptors originate from an adult in good health.

This clone was detected once. This rearrangement joins TRBV7-2 to TRBJ2-7; 10 bases line up with TRBD1. Germline assignment: CDR1 SGHTA and CDR2 FQGNSA. The CDR3 loop spans 15 amino acids. Trimming took 5 bases from V and 2 from J; bases not matched to a gene: 6. The CDR3 spells CASSEPGTGAYEQYF. As DNA, the CDR3 is TGTGCCAGCAGCGAACCGGGGACAGGGGCCTACGAGCAGTACTTC. The full variable domain, its missing parts supplied by reference TRBV7-2 and TRBJ2-7, is GAGVSQSPSNKVTEKGKDVELRCDPISGHTALYWYRQSLGQGLEFLIYFQGNSAPDKSGLPSDRFSAERTGGSVSTLTIQRTQQEDSAVYLCASSEPGTGAYEQYFGPGTRLTVT.

J is TRBJ2-7 and V is TRBV27; no reliable D call. This CDR3 is 14 amino acids long. Germline CDR1 MNHEY, CDR2 SMNVEV (reference sequence). Trimming removed 3 bases from V and 0 bases from J, with 9 bases in between. The CDR3 region has the DNA TGTGCCAGCAGTTTTGGGCCTCCCTCCTACGAGCAGTACTTC. Translated, it gives CASSFGPPSYEQYF.

The rearrangement uses TRBV18 and TRBJ2-1; TRBD1 is a possible D gene (6 bases). Trimming shortened V by 3 bases and J by 10 bases, and 13 bases separated the two germline ends. The CDR3 is 13 residues long. Germline loops: CDR1 KGHSH, CDR2 LQKENI. The chain's CDR3 is CASSPAQGREQFF. DNA of the CDR3: TGTGCCAGCTCACCCGCACAGGGCAGGGAGCAGTTCTTC.

The V call is TRBV10-3, the J call TRBJ1-5; D is uncertain. The CDR3 runs to 13 residues. Germline V CDR1 and CDR2: ENHRY, SYGVKD. V gave up 2 bases and J gave up 6 bases, with 8 bases separating them. The CDR3 sequence is CAISEHTGQPQHF. The CDR3 DNA is TGTGCCATCAGTGAGCATACCGGTCAGCCCCAGCATTTT.

The CDR3 here is CASSVGGDSYNEQFF. CDR3 DNA: TGTGCCAGCAGCGTAGGAGGAGACTCCTACAATGAGCAGTTCTTC. This chain links TRBV9 with TRBJ2-1; D is uncertain. V was shortened by 0 bases and J by 0 bases, with 7 bases between the two germline ends. Germline V gene lookup returns CDR1 SGDLS and CDR2 YYNGEE. The CDR3 is made up of 15 amino acids.

J is TRBJ2-5 and V is TRBV9, with 9 nucleotides matching TRBD1. This CDR3 has 14 residues. V shed 3 bases, J shed 2 bases, and the junction held 2 bases outside the gene matches. Germline V gene lookup returns CDR1 SGDLS and CDR2 YYNGEE. CDR3 residues: CASSAGQGQETQYF. The CDR3 coding sequence is TGTGCCAGCAGCGCCGGACAGGGGCAAGAGACCCAGTACTTC.

This clone was counted once. CDR3 residues: CASSPERWDSVSYEQYF. In DNA form, the CDR3 reads TGTGCCAGCAGCCCTGAGCGCTGGGACAGCGTATCCTACGAGCAGTACTTC. The J gene is TRBJ2-7, the V gene TRBV6-2 or TRBV6-3, with 7 nucleotides matching TRBD1. The CDR3 contains 17 residues. The V gene end was trimmed by 6 bases and the J gene end by 1 base; junction bases not matched to a gene: 15. Germline loops: CDR1 MNHEY, CDR2 SVGEGT.

The chain has TRBV5-8 and TRBJ2-5; 8 positions agree with TRBD1. Germline trimming cut 5 bases from V and 4 bases from J; bases unmatched to any gene: 4. This CDR3 comprises 13 residues. Germline V gene sequence: CDR1 SGHTS, CDR2 YDEGEE. CDR3 amino acids: CASRGTGGETQYF. In DNA form, the CDR3 reads TGTGCCAGCAGGGGGACAGGCGGAGAGACCCAGTACTTC.

The gene calls are TRBV9 and TRBJ1-3, with D perhaps matching TRBD1 (5 bases). V was trimmed by 2 bases and J by 4 bases, leaving 16 bases between them. In germline, CDR1 is SGDLS, CDR2 YYNGEE. The CDR3 has 16 residues. The CDR3 DNA sequence: TGTGCCAGCAGCGTGGAGACTGGACATGCGGGAAACACCATATATTTT. This translates into CASSVETGHAGNTIYF. Combining the CDR3 with reference TRBV9 and TRBJ1-3 gives the whole variable domain DSGVTQTPKHLITATGQRVTLRCSPRSGDLSVYWYQQSLDQGLQFLIQYYNGEERAKGNILERFSAQQFPDLHSELNLSSLELGDSALYFCASSVETGHAGNTIYFGEGSWLTVV.

The sample holds one count of this clone. The rearrangement links TRBV13 to TRBJ1-4; D is possibly TRBD1 (5 bases). Germline V gene sequence: CDR1 PRHDT, CDR2 FYEKMQ (reference sequence). The CDR3 has 14 residues. V was pared by 6 bases and J by 7 bases, with 15 bases between. CDR3 region: CASRGGGSGEKLFF. The CDR3, as DNA: TGTGCCAGCAGGGGGGGAGGTTCTGGTGAAAAACTGTTTTTT.

The chain carries TRBV5-4 and TRBJ2-3; 10 nucleotides line up with TRBD2. From germline, CDR1 is SGHNT and CDR2 YYREEE (reference sequence). This CDR3 is 14 amino acids long. CDR3 nucleotide sequence: TGTGGAGCTAGCGGGAGAGGCGACACAGATACGCAGTATTTT. It specifies CGASGRGDTDTQYF.

The chain uses TRBV11-2 and TRBJ2-1; a possible D gene is TRBD2 (6 bases). The V gene lost 1 base and the J gene lost 8 bases, with 6 bases spanning the gap. Germline V CDR1 and CDR2: SGHAT, FQNNGV. This CDR3 is built from 12 residues. DNA of the CDR3: TGTGCCAGCAGCTTAGGGGGGGATGAGCAGTTCTTC. This gives the protein CASSLGGDEQFF.

The V and J genes are TRBV2 and TRBJ1-4, with 10 bases identical to TRBD1. The J segment lost 6 bases and the V segment lost 3 bases, leaving 4 bases of the junction unmatched. The length of the CDR3 is 15 residues. Germline CDR1 is SNHLY and CDR2 is FYNNEI. The CDR3 DNA sequence: TGTGCCAGCAGTGAGTCGACAGGGGGCGATGAAAAACTGTTTTTT. It yields the protein CASSESTGGDEKLFF.

This rearrangement joins TRBV27 to TRBJ2-4, with D possibly being TRBD1 (6 bases). The V end was cut by 4 bases, the J end by 6 bases, with 19 bases between. The germline CDR1 and CDR2 sequences are MNHEY and SMNVEV (reference sequence). The CDR3 totals 16 residues. The CDR3 DNA is TGTGCCAGCAGTTCCGGGACAATCGAATTGGGAAACATTCAGTACTTC. Encoded protein: CASSSGTIELGNIQYF.